This is a list of T cell receptor beta chains from one sample in a study of T-cell reconstitution after alpha-beta-depleted transplantation in children. MiXCR was run by TCRdb on the PCR reads, yielding one entry per CDR3 protein. The sample comprises roughly 300,000 distinct CDR3 sequences, about a tenth of which are singletons, and roughly 2.5% rests with the top ten. Sequenced material: PBMCs from the stem cell graft donor, taken from the stem cell graft. These TCRs come from a human donor who donated a stem cell graft to a child with acute lymphoblastic leukemia. Each CDR3 is given with its conserved first and last residue. The D gene is left open where the match is weak. Rows may omit the clone size; those that give it use once, few, many or a size class.

d_call,clone_size,j_call,v_call,cdr3_nt,cdr3_aa
TRBD1,-,TRBJ2-1,TRBV10-1,TGCGCCAGCTATCCGATTCTCGGGGACAGGGATTATGAGCAGTTCTTC,CASYPILGDRDYEQFF
TRBD2,many,TRBJ2-1,TRBV9,TGTGCCAGCAGCGTAGCCAGCGGGAGGGCCTTGGATGAGCAGTTCTTC,CASSVASGRALDEQFF
-,few,TRBJ2-2,TRBV9,TGTGCCAGCAGCGTAGGGGGGGCGCAGGGCACCGGGGAGCTGTTTTTT,CASSVGGAQGTGELFF
-,-,TRBJ2-7,TRBV5-1,TGCGCCAGCAGCTTGGACGAGACCGTCGGATACGAGCAGTACTTC,CASSLDETVGYEQYF
-,-,TRBJ2-3,TRBV7-2,TGTGCCAGCAGCTTAGGTTGGGGGGAAACAGATACGCAGTATTTT,CASSLGWGETDTQYF
TRBD1,few,TRBJ2-3,TRBV7-9,TGTGCCAGCAGCCCCCGGAAACCGGGACAGGCACCAGATACGCAGTATTTT,CASSPRKPGQAPDTQYF
TRBD2,many,TRBJ2-7,TRBV7-3,TGTGCCAGCAGTTTAATGGGACTAGTCGACGAGCAGTACTTC,CASSLMGLVDEQYF
-,few,TRBJ2-1,TRBV7-3,TGTGCCAGCAGCTTAACGATTCAGCGGAGGGACTCCTACAATGAGCAGTTCTTC,CASSLTIQRRDSYNEQFF
TRBD2,few,TRBJ2-3,TRBV11-2,TGTGCCAGCAGCTTCCCGGTTCAAGGGACTAGCGACACAGATACGCAGTATTTT,CASSFPVQGTSDTDTQYF
TRBD1,-,TRBJ2-7,TRBV7-2,TGTGCCAGCATACTCGACAGGGGGCGTTACGAGCAGTACTTC,CASILDRGRYEQYF
-,-,TRBJ2-7,TRBV7-9,TGTGCCAGCAGCTTAAGAGGGGGGACAGACTCCTACGAGCAGTACTTC,CASSLRGGTDSYEQYF
-,many,TRBJ2-1,TRBV24-1,TGTGCCACCAGTGATCAAAACTCCTACAATGAGCAGTTCTTC,CATSDQNSYNEQFF
TRBD2,few,TRBJ2-7,TRBV27,TGTGCCAGCAGTCTGACGACTAGCGGGGGCGAGCAGTACTTC,CASSLTTSGGEQYF
-,few,TRBJ2-1,TRBV4-3,TGCGCCAGCAGCCCTGATCTTCCAGGCTCCTACAATGAGCAGTTCTTC,CASSPDLPGSYNEQFF
TRBD2,-,TRBJ2-2,TRBV29-1,TGCAGCTGCTGGGGGGGCACCGGGGAGCTGTTTTTT,CSCWGGTGELFF
-,-,TRBJ2-6,TRBV10-3,TGTGCCATCTCCCGCCGGGGCGAATCTGGGGCCAACGTCCTGACTTTC,CAISRRGESGANVLTF
-,-,TRBJ2-2,TRBV20-1,TGCAGTGCTAGACAAAGGGGGTCGGCCACCGGGGAGCTGTTTTTT,CSARQRGSATGELFF
-,many,TRBJ2-7,TRBV7-7,TGTGCTAGCAGCTTAAACGAGGGGCCGTACTACGAGCAGTACTTC,CASSLNEGPYYEQYF
-,-,TRBJ2-3,TRBV6-2/TRBV6-3,TGTGCCAGCAGTTACGGTCGGGGGCTCACAGATACGCAGTATTTT,CASSYGRGLTDTQYF
-,few,TRBJ2-7,TRBV27,TGTGCCAGCAGTTTAAATGAGGGACCCTCGTACTTC,CASSLNEGPSYF
-,many,TRBJ2-2,TRBV24-1,TGTGCCACCAGTGGGAGCGAGGTAACGGGAACCGGGGAGCTGTTTTTT,CATSGSEVTGTGELFF
-,many,TRBJ2-1,TRBV7-9,TGTGCCAGCAGCTTAAATGGGTACGGGACAGAGCAGTTCTTC,CASSLNGYGTEQFF
-,few,TRBJ2-7,TRBV20-1,TGCAGTGCTCGGTCCCTAAGTTACGAGCAGTACTTC,CSARSLSYEQYF
TRBD2,-,TRBJ2-1,TRBV5-1,TGCGCCAGCAGCCTCTCCTATAGCGGGAGACCGGCTGAGCAGTTCTTC,CASSLSYSGRPAEQFF
TRBD1,-,TRBJ2-7,TRBV12-5,TGTGCTAGTGGGCCCGTGGACAGGGAACACTACGAGCAGTACTTC,CASGPVDREHYEQYF
-,few,TRBJ2-1,TRBV24-1,TGTGCCACCAGTGATTCGGTCGGAAGTCTTTACAATGAGCAGTTCTTC,CATSDSVGSLYNEQFF
TRBD2,few,TRBJ2-5,TRBV6-6,TGTGCCAGCAGTAGCGGGGTGGAGACCCAGTACTTC,CASSSGVETQYF
-,-,TRBJ1-5,TRBV27,TGTGCCAGCAGTTCCTTCTCCAGGGGTAACAGCAATCAGCCCCAGCATTTT,CASSSFSRGNSNQPQHF